This T cell receptor beta chain was identified in a study of CD8 T cells in Susac syndrome. The multiple sclerosis control group consisted of treatment-naive patients whose relapsing-remitting disease, which was either stable or active, fulfilled revised McDonald criteria. The RNA, about 0.5 to 1 ug, was put through reverse transcription using random hexamers. Multiplex PCR with immunoSEQ amplified the TCR beta CDR3 across 54 Vbeta and 13 Jbeta. TCRdb re-analysed the immunoSEQ multiplex PCR reads in MiXCR, keeping a single row per CDR3 protein. The table records around 180,000 distinct CDR3 sequences, 85% to 95% of them present only once. V was pared by 5 bases and J by 5 bases, with 21 bases between. The CDR3 extends over 15 amino acids. CDR1 and CDR2 from the germline V gene are DFQATT and SNEGSKA (reference sequence).

The rearrangement joins TRBV20-1 to TRBJ2-5; maybe TRBD2 (6 bases). The sample was CD8+ T cells from PBMCs. The receptor was isolated from a human donor with multiple sclerosis. The CDR3 region has the DNA TGCAGTGCTGGCCGTAGGAGGGACCCCCCGGAGACCCAGTACTTC. Translation: CSAGRRRDPPETQYF.